What follows are 13 T cell receptor beta chains derived from one specimen sequenced in a study of cytomegalovirus exposure and HLA in healthy donors. Both 60 Vbeta primers and 13 Jbeta primers went into the PCR. Repertoires were generated with immunoSEQ multiplex PCR, while TCRdb's copy carries only in-frame clones and drops some. Among about 120,000 clones listed, roughly three fifths were seen once. Material for sequencing was PBMCs. These receptors originate from a man younger than 35 in good health and CMV-seronegative.

This clone was seen a few times. The chain recombines TRBV10-3 with TRBJ2-7; TRBD1 matches at 11 bases. Per germline, CDR1 ENHRY and CDR2 SYGVKD. V dropped 2 bases and J dropped 0; count of bases not matched to a gene: 3. This CDR3 has 16 residues. CDR3 bases: TGTGCCATCAGTGAGCCCGGGACAGGGGGCTCCTACGAGCAGTACTTC. Protein: CAISEPGTGGSYEQYF.

The sample holds one count of this clone. The J gene is TRBJ1-3, the V gene TRBV9, with no clear D. The CDR3 runs to 14 residues. V lost 0 bases and J lost 0, with 4 bases in between. The germline V gene has CDR1 SGDLS and CDR2 YYNGEE. CDR3 coding DNA: TGTGCCAGCAGCGTAGGAGTCTCTGGAAACACCATATATTTT. Encoded protein: CASSVGVSGNTIYF.

For the CDR3, the DNA is TGTGCCAGCAGCCGACACAGGGAAGGTCAGCCCCAGCATTTT. This gives the protein CASSRHREGQPQHF. The rearrangement links TRBV28 to TRBJ1-5; perhaps TRBD1 as D (6 bases). The CDR3 extends over 14 amino acids. Between the trimmed V and J ends, which lost 6 bases and 6 bases, there was a span of 15 bases. Germline lookup yields CDR1 MDHEN and CDR2 SYDVKM.

This rearrangement joins TRBV7-2 to TRBJ1-5; 7 bases match TRBD1. CDR3 length equals 19 residues. Losses at the gene ends were 2 bases for V and 0 bases for J; bases not matched to a gene: 13. The germline CDR1 and CDR2 sequences are SGHTA and FQGNSA. The CDR3 loop is CASSLRPGGLGDSNQPQHF. CDR3 coding DNA: TGTGCCAGCAGCTTACGTCCAGGGGGACTTGGGGATAGCAATCAGCCCCAGCATTTT.

The rearrangement uses TRBV9 and TRBJ2-1; 8 bases match TRBD2. Germline-derived CDR1 and CDR2 are SGDLS and YYNGEE. V lost 2 bases, J lost 9 bases, and 10 bases stayed unmatched. There are 15 residues in the CDR3. CDR3 region: CASSVVSGSKGEQFF. In nucleotides, the CDR3 is TGTGCCAGCAGCGTGGTCAGCGGGAGCAAGGGTGAGCAGTTCTTC.

This clone was observed once. The genes are TRBV15 and TRBJ2-5, with D possibly matching TRBD2 (5 bases). Germline CDR1 reads LNHNV; CDR2 reads YYDKDF (reference sequence). Trimming cost V 2 bases and J 2 bases, with 9 bases left between them. The CDR3 spans 14 residues. Here the CDR3 DNA reads TGTGCCACCAGCAGACGGGGATCTCAAGAGACCCAGTACTTC. Its translation: CATSRRGSQETQYF. Supplemented by reference TRBV15 and TRBJ2-5, the full variable domain reads DAMVIQNPRYQVTQFGKPVTLSCSQTLNHNVMYWYQQKSSQAPKLLFHYYDKDFNNEADTPDNFQSRRPNTSFCFLDIRSPGLGDTAMYLCATSRRGSQETQYFGPGTRLLVL.

The J gene is TRBJ2-5, the V gene TRBV6-5; a weak D match, TRBD1 (6 bases). The germline V and J ends were trimmed by 0 bases and 5 bases, with 16 bases remaining between them. The CDR3 sequence is 16 residues long. Germline V gives CDR1 MNHEY, CDR2 SVGAGI. The CDR3 DNA follows: TGTGCCAGCAGTTACTCTCTGGGGGCGGGCGGGGAGACCCAGTACTTC. This translates into CASSYSLGAGGETQYF.

The CDR3 is CASSQSPSSYEQYF. The CDR3 nucleotides read TGTGCCAGCAGCCAAAGCCCGAGCTCCTACGAGCAGTACTTC. The chain is built from TRBV7-7 and TRBJ2-7; D remains ambiguous. The CDR3 is 14 amino acids. The V gene lost 5 bases and the J gene lost 0 bases, with 11 bases spanning the gap. Germline V gene sequence: CDR1 SSHAT, CDR2 FNYEAQ (reference sequence).

The V gene is TRBV10-1, the J gene TRBJ1-5, with D perhaps matching TRBD1 (6 bases). Germline V gene lookup returns CDR1 WNHNN and CDR2 SYGVQD (reference sequence). The V end was cut by 9 bases, the J end by 3 bases, with 12 bases between. The CDR3 totals 13 residues. CDR3 in amino acids: CASSTGPNQPQHF. In DNA form, the CDR3 reads TGCGCCAGTAGTACAGGGCCCAATCAGCCCCAGCATTTT.

J is TRBJ2-1 and V is TRBV5-4; 9 positions agree with TRBD1. CDR1 is SGHNT and CDR2 is YYREEE in the germline V gene (reference sequence). The CDR3 contains 15 residues. The ends lost 5 bases at V and 3 bases at J; junction bases unmatched: 6. CDR3 sequence: CASRAGTGNYNEQFF. The CDR3 DNA reads as TGTGCCAGCAGGGCCGGGACAGGGAACTACAATGAGCAGTTCTTC.

This clone was picked up a small number of times. The chain combines TRBV2 with TRBJ1-1; weak D call: TRBD1 (5 bases). V lost 1 base, J lost 2 bases, and 11 bases lay in between. Germline V gene lookup returns CDR1 SNHLY and CDR2 FYNNEI. The CDR3 is 15 residues long. DNA for the CDR3: TGTGCCAGCAGTGAAGGTGCGGGGGATAACACTGAAGCTTTCTTT. It yields the protein CASSEGAGDNTEAFF.

This clone was counted only a few times. The J gene is TRBJ1-2, the V gene TRBV11-1; D is ambiguous. Trimming left V 5 bases short and J 6 bases short, with 19 bases between. CDR3 length equals 15 residues. Per the germline V gene, CDR1 is SGHAT and CDR2 is FQDESV (reference sequence). In DNA form, the CDR3 reads TGTGCCAGCAGCATACGCCCGACTGCGGAGAATGGCTACACCTTC. Encoded protein: CASSIRPTAENGYTF.

This chain uses TRBV19 with TRBJ1-3; possibly TRBD1 for D (6 bases). Germline V gene sequence: CDR1 LNHDA, CDR2 SQIVND (reference sequence). CDR3 size: 15 residues. V lost 3 bases to trimming and J lost 1 base, with 10 bases between them. In DNA, the CDR3 is TGTGCCAGTAGTATCTCAGGGACATCTGGAAACACCATATATTTT. Residues: CASSISGTSGNTIYF.